This T cell receptor beta chain was retrieved from a study of blood T cell repertoires in COVID-19. Looking at the study overall: Sites across the United States, Italy and Spain contributed samples from acute and convalescent COVID-19.

CDR1 is LNHDA, CDR2 SQIVND, per germline (reference sequence). The CDR3 is made up of 14 amino acids. V lost 7 bases to trimming and J lost 3 bases; unmatched junction nucleotides: 6. Per the original data handling: Reference gene primer amplification gave nucleated cell count estimates. The protocol was immunoSEQ multiplex PCR, while the TCRdb copy is restricted to in-frame clones and leaves out a portion. The V and J calls and clone size are taken from that table; D and trimming were inferred from the DNA. The table lists approximately 130,000 clones, 85% of them singletons, with approximately 4.3% in the top ten.

The receptor was isolated from a human donor in a cohort sampled during active COVID-19. Sequencing was done on a sample of peripheral blood. V and J are TRBV19 and TRBJ2-1; 7 bases are shared with TRBD2. The CDR3 loop is CASNAGVGYNEQFF. The CDR3 DNA follows: TGTGCCAGTAACGCGGGAGTGGGCTACAATGAGCAGTTCTTC.